Sequencing of this T cell receptor (beta chain) was carried out in a study of regulatory T cells in long-lasting Graves disease. Across the study: Graves' patients diagnosed newly had used antithyroid drugs under 3 months.

This clonotype was seen ten or more times. The time point denotes: newly diagnosed GD, antithyroid drugs for less than 3 months. PBMC RNA served as the TCR library source. CDR3 size: 15 residues. Trimming cost V 6 bases and J 0 bases, with 12 bases left between them. Looked up from germline, CDR1 is MNHEY and CDR2 is SMNVEV (reference sequence). Assembly of TCR beta libraries relied on iRepertoire HTBI primers together with Arm-PCR of CDR3 regions. TCRdb passed the multiplex PCR reads through MiXCR, listing each CDR3 protein once. The sample lists roughly 410,000 distinct CDR3 sequences; about 15% were seen once. These records were also assigned to another study, of T cells in Graves' hyperthyroidism and ophthalmopathy.

Sequencing was performed on peripheral blood mononuclear cells (PBMCs), taken at new diagnosis, from a patient treated with antithyroid drugs. The receptor's source is a woman in her 40s with Graves disease. This chain links TRBV27 with TRBJ2-1; a possible D gene is TRBD1 (6 bases). CDR3 coding DNA: TGTGCCAGCAGAGTAGACAGGAGCTCCTACAATGAGCAGTTCTTC. Its protein is CASRVDRSSYNEQFF.